These 21 T cell receptor beta chains came from one sample sequenced in a study of monozygotic twins with inflammatory bowel disease. Using the 5' RACE reads, TCRdb records one entry per CDR3 protein without DNA. Its clone listing holds approximately 160,000 distinct CDR3 sequences. Sequencing used blood. The receptor source for this set is a human donor with ulcerative colitis or Crohn's disease, or a healthy co-twin of an affected twin (not recorded which).

The rearrangement joins TRBV7-8 to TRBJ2-3. CDR1 and CDR2 (germline): SGHVS, FQNEAQ. The CDR3 has 16 residues. CDR3 amino acids: CASSLALTSSTDTQYF.

The V gene is TRBV3-1, the J gene TRBJ2-3. CDR3 length: 16 residues. Germline V CDR1 and CDR2: LGHDT, YNNKEL (reference sequence). CDR3 sequence: CASSQDFSGSTDTQYF.

The chain links TRBV7-9 to TRBJ2-1. Germline V gives CDR1 SEHNR, CDR2 FQNEAQ (reference sequence). This CDR3 has 14 residues. CDR3 sequence: CASSLGSRFNEQFF.

The chain recombines TRBV5-1 with TRBJ2-7; TCRdb proposes TRBD1, but this gene call is untestable without DNA. CDR3 length: 15 residues. Germline V gene data show CDR1 as SGHRS and CDR2 as YFSETQ. Here the CDR3 reads CASSRERAQIYEQYF.

The rearrangement links TRBV6-5 to TRBJ2-3. The germline V gene encodes CDR1 MNHEY and CDR2 SVGAGI. The length of the CDR3 is 15 residues. This CDR3 reads CASSYEQRKTDTQYF.

The gene calls are TRBV19 and TRBJ2-7; TCRdb gives TRBD1 as the D gene, but with no DNA this cannot be confirmed. Germline CDR1 reads LNHDA; CDR2 reads SQIVND (reference sequence). The CDR3 loop spans 14 amino acids. The chain's CDR3 is CASSPSGFSYEQYF. Full variable domain (outside the CDR3, taken from reference TRBV19 and TRBJ2-7): DGGITQSPKYLFRKEGQNVTLSCEQNLNHDAMYWYRQDPGQGLRLIYYSQIVNDFQKGDIAEGYSVSREKKESFPLTVTSAQKNPTAFYLCASSPSGFSYEQYFGPGTRLTVT.

The V and J genes are TRBV28 and TRBJ2-3; checking the TCRdb D call of TRBD2 is not possible without DNA. In germline, CDR1 is MDHEN, CDR2 SYDVKM. This CDR3 is built from 19 residues. CDR3 sequence reads: CASSSSAGLAGALGDTQYF.

The V and J genes are TRBV6-1 and TRBJ2-2; TCRdb indicates TRBD2, and absent DNA this call remains unverified. This CDR3 region has 17 residues. CDR1 and CDR2 from the germline V gene are MNHNS and SASEGT. The CDR3 sequence: CASRRTSGRANTGELFF.

This chain links TRBV27 with TRBJ2-1. The CDR3 spans 14 residues. Per the germline V gene, CDR1 is MNHEY and CDR2 is SMNVEV (reference sequence). The CDR3 reads CASSSSWPVDEQFF.

The chain recombines TRBV5-1 with TRBJ1-1; TCRdb reports TRBD1, a call that lacks DNA to check it against. Germline V gene sequence: CDR1 SGHRS, CDR2 YFSETQ. The CDR3 sequence is 14 residues long. The CDR3: CASSLAWGILEAFF.

V gene TRBV29-1 combines with J gene TRBJ2-1. The CDR3 loop spans 12 amino acids. Germline values: CDR1 SQVTM, CDR2 ANQGSEA. The CDR3 sequence is CSASSSYNEQFF.

This chain joins TRBV14 and TRBJ1-1. The CDR3 covers 15 residues. Germline V gene sequence: CDR1 SGHDN, CDR2 FVKESK. This chain's CDR3 is CASSHQVLGNTEAFF.

The V call is TRBV9, the J call TRBJ2-1; TCRdb's D call, TRBD2, is unchecked because there is no DNA. CDR3 length: 16 residues. CDR1 is SGDLS, CDR2 YYNGEE, per germline. Here the CDR3 reads CASSRRSSGYDNEQFF.

V and J are TRBV7-2 and TRBJ1-2; TCRdb picks TRBD1, but there is no DNA to check that call. The CDR3 runs 15 residues. In germline, CDR1 is SGHTA, CDR2 FQGNSA. The CDR3 spells CASSLVIGQGVGYTF. The complete variable domain, with remaining parts taken from reference TRBV7-2 and TRBJ1-2, reads GAGVSQSPSNKVTEKGKDVELRCDPISGHTALYWYRQSLGQGLEFLIYFQGNSAPDKSGLPSDRFSAERTGGSVSTLTIQRTQQEDSAVYLCASSLVIGQGVGYTFGSGTRLTVV.

V and J are TRBV24-1 and TRBJ2-3; checking the TCRdb D call of TRBD1 is not possible without DNA. Germline CDR1 is KGHDR and CDR2 is SFDVKD. The CDR3 is made up of 15 amino acids. CDR3 residues: CATMGPGQNTDTQYF.

This chain joins TRBV28 and TRBJ2-1; as DNA is missing, the TRBD1 call by TCRdb cannot be tested. The CDR3 totals 14 residues. Germline CDR1 reads MDHEN; CDR2 reads SYDVKM. The CDR3 here is CASSVGTVYNEQFF.

This chain uses TRBV4-2 with TRBJ2-4. This CDR3 has 15 residues. CDR1 is LGHNA, CDR2 YNFKEQ, per germline. The CDR3: CASSQDLAAGYIQYF.

V usage is TRBV5-1 and J usage is TRBJ2-1. This CDR3 contains 14 residues. Germline loops: CDR1 SGHRS, CDR2 YFSETQ. The CDR3 sequence is CASSLARVGDEQFF.

This rearrangement joins TRBV20-1 to TRBJ1-6; TCRdb outputs TRBD1, but without DNA this stays unchecked. This CDR3 has 16 amino acids. CDR1 and CDR2 from the germline V gene are DFQATT and SNEGSKA (reference sequence). The CDR3 reads CSRGTGGSSYNSPLHF.

The chain has TRBV27 and TRBJ2-3; the TRBD2 assignment by TCRdb is unverifiable without DNA. The CDR3 has 17 residues. CDR1 is MNHEY and CDR2 is SMNVEV in the germline V gene (reference sequence). The CDR3: CASSPPGVQLKGDTQYF.

The chain is built from TRBV24-1 and TRBJ2-1; the TCRdb call, TRBD2, lacks DNA for checking. CDR3 length: 17 residues. CDR1 is KGHDR, CDR2 SFDVKD, per germline. The CDR3 loop is CATSEGLAGGLYNEQFF.